This T cell receptor beta chain was identified in a study of T cell responses to AZD1222 COVID-19 vaccine. The repertoire was sequenced with immunoSEQ multiplex PCR; TCRdb's copy has only in-frame clones and lacks some. This sample has around 44,000 clones; 80% to 90% occur once, and the top ten carry around 7%. The specimen comprised peripheral blood, sampled 28 days after the second AZD1222 dose. The TCR originated in an adult who received the AZD1222 COVID-19 vaccine.

CDR3 coding DNA: TGTGCCAGCTCAGCCGGGAGTAACACTGAAGCTTTCTTT. This sequence encodes CASSAGSNTEAFF. The chain combines TRBV18 with TRBJ1-1; no clear D gene. Germline CDR1 is KGHSH and CDR2 is LQKENI. V shed 5 bases and J shed 2 bases, with 9 bases lying between them. The CDR3 sequence is 13 residues long.